A selection of T cell receptor beta chains follows, all from one sample in a study of vaccination effects on CD4 cells after COVID-19. TCRdb's table, derived via immunoSEQ multiplex PCR, lists solely in-frame clones and lacks some. This sample has roughly 20,000 clones, with 72% found just once. Antigens of these TCRs are unknown. The sequenced sample was CD4+ T cells from PBMCs cultured with HCoV-NL63 spike peptides, obtained after COVID-19 vaccination. All receptors come from a human donor who received a COVID-19 vaccine. CDR3s include the opening cysteine and the closing phenylalanine or tryptophan. A D gene is named only where the DNA matches it firmly. Some rows have no size entry. The others give once, few or many, or a class for an expanded clone.

>TRBV5-3|.|TRBJ1-5|TRBD1
TGTGCCAGAAGAAAGTCGACAGGGACCAGCAATCAGCCCCAGCATTTT
CARRKSTGTSNQPQHF
>TRBV7-2|once|TRBJ2-7|TRBD2
TGTGCCAGCAGCTTAGGGACTAGCGTATCCTACGAGCAGTACTTC
CASSLGTSVSYEQYF
>TRBV6-1|.|TRBJ2-6|.
TGTGCCAGCAGTGAATGGACAGACTCTGGGGCCAACGTCCTGACTTTC
CASSEWTDSGANVLTF
>TRBV2|.|TRBJ2-1|.
TGTGCCAGCTTACAACACAATGAGCAGTTCTTC
CASLQHNEQFF
>TRBV12-3/TRBV12-4|.|TRBJ1-1|.
TGTGCCAGCAGTTTTTCGACGGGTGAAGCTTTCTTT
CASSFSTGEAFF
>TRBV14|.|TRBJ1-6|.
TGTGCCAGCAGCCAAGTCTATTCAGGGAACTATAATTCACCCCTCCACTTT
CASSQVYSGNYNSPLHF
>TRBV6-5|.|TRBJ2-1|TRBD1
TGTGCCAGCAGTCGACAGGGAAGTGACAATGAGCAGTTCTTC
CASSRQGSDNEQFF
>TRBV7-9|.|TRBJ2-7|TRBD2
TGTGCCAGCAGCTTAGGGGGGGGGTTGGACGAGCAGTACTTC
CASSLGGGLDEQYF
>TRBV27|once|TRBJ2-7|.
TGTGCCAGCAAACCAAATGCGGTGGGCTCCTACGAGCAGTACTTC
CASKPNAVGSYEQYF
>TRBV7-2|.|TRBJ1-5|TRBD1
TGTGCCAGCAGCTTATACGGGACAGAAAGCAATCAGCCCCAGCATTTT
CASSLYGTESNQPQHF
>TRBV5-1|.|TRBJ2-5|TRBD1
TGCGCCAGCAGCTGGGACAGCGCTCAAGAGACCCAGTACTTC
CASSWDSAQETQYF